This T cell receptor (beta chain) emerged from a study of molecular identifiers for immune sequencing clone quantification (dated by TCRdb to the late 2010s). For context, the study as a whole: For a replicate experiment, RNA from roughly 21,000 or 96,000 naive CD8 T cells was divided into five aliquots, and four of the five aliquots were sequenced. CD8 T cells were used in a methods study to benchmark molecular-identifier clustering-based TCR repertoire sequencing (MIDCIRS) and TCR RNA copy counting.

The sample holds one count of this clonotype. This clone's antigen is unknown. No base quality values were provided; no much bigger clone lies one nucleotide off. A lone read is weak support. Libraries of naive CD8 T cells were generated from about 21,000 to 970,000 sorted cells, with 10%, 30% or 50% of the purified RNA used. Naive CD8 T cells, defined as CD8+CD4-CCR7+CD45RA+, were FACS-sorted into RLT Plus buffer on a BD FACSAria II. To test detection sensitivity, Jurkat RNA equal to ten TCR copies was added to samples of roughly 19,000-1,100,000 naive CD8 T cells. Enrichment of CD8 T cells was performed with RosetteSep CD8+ T Cell Enrichment Cocktail and Ficoll-Paque, after which ACK red cell lysis was carried out. Findings and caveats that apply to the study as a whole: Spiked-in Jurkat TCR RNA (approximately 10 copies' worth), which is not part of the donor repertoire, was contained in the naive libraries. Highly expanded clone sizes could be underestimated if identical TCR molecules share a barcode. Spiked-in Jurkat TCR RNA equal to a single cell's worth was reported to be detectable even within 1,200,000 naive CD8 T cells. When barcode sub-clustering was left out, chimeric consensus sequences inflated TCR diversity, with chimeras reaching as high as 47%. In CMV-specific effector cells, over 99% of molecules were held by clones above 20 RNA copies, whereas under 1% of molecules were held by such clones in naive cells. Modeling indicated roughly 3.3 TCR RNA copies recovered per cell, compared with 7.5 to 10 by digital PCR, which implies a capture efficiency of approximately 29%.

The junction shows trimming of 1 base on V and 2 bases on J, plus 9 bases between the germline ends. CDR1 and CDR2 are read off the germline V gene as LGHNA and YNFKEQ. From the cysteine up to the phenylalanine, the CDR3 has a length of 15 residues. Only CDR3 DNA is held: 45 bases, read in frame from base 1. The method behind the library was PCR. Sequencing relied on a NextSeq 500. Bulk TCR libraries were prepared as previously described, using TCR primers listed in Table S5. The Qiagen AllPrep DNA/RNA kit was used to purify total RNA. Reads from multiple sequencing runs of the same library were pooled before analysis. The source study handled its data this way. Reads were retained only if an exact TCR constant sequence was present, and the retained reads were trimmed to 150 nt and grouped according to their 12-nt molecular barcodes. Reads in each barcode group were sub-clustered using a 15% Levenshtein threshold, and a quality-weighted consensus sequence was built for each RNA molecule. Non-functional sequences were excluded, and lower-count sequences lying one edit away from another sequence were also excluded. Barcode sub-clusters with fewer than 20% of the maximum read count were removed, based on fitting two negative binomial distributions. The public reads were reanalyzed by TCRdb: fastp trimming at Q25, MiXCR alignment, in-frame beta chains only. Each entry merges the rows of one CDR3 protein and shows their most common DNA and genes. TCRdb, not the authors, supplied the V and J calls. Here the sample has under 600,000 distinct CDR3 sequences; about a quarter occur a single time. The top ten clones comprise over 0.6% of the sample.

This TCR was recovered from a human donor in good health. Some libraries in this study had Jurkat cell RNA spiked in. The chain links TRBV4-2 with TRBJ1-5; 5 matching bases give a weak D call of TRBD1. The sequencing sample was made of naive CD8+ T cells from blood, with Jurkat cell RNA spiked in. The sample's cell subset or site label is to be understood as: FACS-sorted CD8+CD4-CCR7+CD45RA+ naive T cells. Read as DNA, the sequence is TGTGCCAGCAGCCAAGCAATACAGGGCAATCAGCCCCAGCATTTT. The resulting protein is CASSQAIQGNQPQHF.